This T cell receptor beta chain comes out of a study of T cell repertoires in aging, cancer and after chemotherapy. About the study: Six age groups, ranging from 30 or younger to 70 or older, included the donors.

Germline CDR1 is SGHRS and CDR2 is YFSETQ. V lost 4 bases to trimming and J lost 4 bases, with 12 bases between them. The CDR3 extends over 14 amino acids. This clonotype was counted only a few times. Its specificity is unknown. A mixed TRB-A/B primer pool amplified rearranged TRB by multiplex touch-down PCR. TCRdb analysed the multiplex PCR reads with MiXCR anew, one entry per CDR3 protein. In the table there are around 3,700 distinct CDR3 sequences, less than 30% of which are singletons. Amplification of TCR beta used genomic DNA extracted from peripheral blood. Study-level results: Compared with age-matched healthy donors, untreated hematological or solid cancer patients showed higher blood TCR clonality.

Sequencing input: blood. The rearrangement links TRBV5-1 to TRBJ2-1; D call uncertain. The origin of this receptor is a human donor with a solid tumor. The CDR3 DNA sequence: TGCGCCAGCAGCCCACCCAGCCAATACAATGAGCAGTTCTTC. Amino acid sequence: CASSPPSQYNEQFF. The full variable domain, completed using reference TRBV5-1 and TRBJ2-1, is KAGVTQTPRYLIKTRGQQVTLSCSPISGHRSVSWYQQTPGQGLQFLFEYFSETQRNKGNFPGRFSGRQFSNSRSEMNVSTLELGDSALYLCASSPPSQYNEQFFGPGTRLTVL.